The entry that follows covers one T cell receptor beta chain sequence. Its antigen remains unknown. At sampling all donors were nominally healthy, likely with unrecorded immune exposures. This entry comes from a study of cytomegalovirus exposure and HLA in healthy donors. About the research overall: Clustering assigned about 76% of the 350 to 450 genotyped donors to the Caucasian-associated ancestry cluster.

Primers included in the PCR were 60 Vbeta and 13 Jbeta primers. Assay: immunoSEQ multiplex PCR; the TCRdb copy retains only in-frame clones and omits some. The sample contains 150,000 to 200,000 clones, 79% of which appear only once. Study outcomes and limitations: A later analysis revealed that TCR association rates differed between HLA loci, peaking at DRB1 and bottoming out at HLA-C.

V lost 5 bases, J lost 4 bases, and 8 bases lay in between. CDR1 MNHEY and CDR2 SVGAGI come from the germline V gene. This CDR3 is built from 13 residues. Sequencing used PBMCs. The chain combines TRBV6-5 with TRBJ1-4; D is ambiguous. The clonotype was recovered from a woman aged 50 to 60 in good health and CMV-seronegative. DNA for the CDR3: TGTGCCAGCAGTGTACGGGGTAATGAAAAACTGTTTTTT. This codes for CASSVRGNEKLFF.